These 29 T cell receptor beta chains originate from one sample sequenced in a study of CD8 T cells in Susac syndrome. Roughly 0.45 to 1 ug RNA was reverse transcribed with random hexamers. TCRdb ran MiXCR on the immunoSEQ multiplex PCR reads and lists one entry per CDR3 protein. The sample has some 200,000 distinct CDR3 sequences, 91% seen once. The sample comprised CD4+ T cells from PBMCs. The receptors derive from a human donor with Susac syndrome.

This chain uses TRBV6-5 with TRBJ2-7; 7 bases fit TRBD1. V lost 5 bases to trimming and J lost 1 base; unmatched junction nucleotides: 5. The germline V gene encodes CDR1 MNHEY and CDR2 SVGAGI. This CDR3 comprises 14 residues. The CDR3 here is CASSTPGQSYEQYF. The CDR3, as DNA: TGTGCCAGCAGTACCCCGGGACAGTCCTACGAGCAGTACTTC.

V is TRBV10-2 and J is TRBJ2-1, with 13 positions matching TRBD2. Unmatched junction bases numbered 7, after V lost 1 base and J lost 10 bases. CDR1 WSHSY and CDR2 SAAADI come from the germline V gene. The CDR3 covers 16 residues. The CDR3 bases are TGCGCCAGCAGTGAGTTTCTCGGGACTAGCGGGGCAGAGCAGTTCTTC. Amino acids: CASSEFLGTSGAEQFF.

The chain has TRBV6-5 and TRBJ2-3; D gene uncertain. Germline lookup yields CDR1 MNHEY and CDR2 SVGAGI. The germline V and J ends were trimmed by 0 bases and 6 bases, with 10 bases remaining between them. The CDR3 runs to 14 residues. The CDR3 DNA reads TGTGCCAGCAGTTACTCGCACCGCTTGGATACGCAGTATTTT. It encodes CASSYSHRLDTQYF.

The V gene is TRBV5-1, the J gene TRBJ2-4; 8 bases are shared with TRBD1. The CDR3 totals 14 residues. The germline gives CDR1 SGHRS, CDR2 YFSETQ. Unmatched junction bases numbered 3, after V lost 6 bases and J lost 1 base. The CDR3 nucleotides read TGCGCCAGCACGACAGGGGACGCCAAAAACATTCAGTACTTC. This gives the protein CASTTGDAKNIQYF. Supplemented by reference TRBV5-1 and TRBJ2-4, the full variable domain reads KAGVTQTPRYLIKTRGQQVTLSCSPISGHRSVSWYQQTPGQGLQFLFEYFSETQRNKGNFPGRFSGRQFSNSRSEMNVSTLELGDSALYLCASTTGDAKNIQYFGAGTRLSVL.

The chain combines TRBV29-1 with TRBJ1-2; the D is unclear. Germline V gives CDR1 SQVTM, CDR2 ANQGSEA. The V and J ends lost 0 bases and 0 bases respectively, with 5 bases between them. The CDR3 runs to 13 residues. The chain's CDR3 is CSVEDSANYGYTF. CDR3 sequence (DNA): TGCAGCGTTGAAGACTCAGCTAACTATGGCTACACCTTC.

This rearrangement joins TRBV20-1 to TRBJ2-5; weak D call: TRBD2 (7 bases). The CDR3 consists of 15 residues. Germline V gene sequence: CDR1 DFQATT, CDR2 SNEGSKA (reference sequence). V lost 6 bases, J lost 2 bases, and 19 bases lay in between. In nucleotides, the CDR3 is TGCAGTGCGGCGGGGGCTAGCGGAGATCAAGAGACCCAGTACTTC. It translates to CSAAGASGDQETQYF.

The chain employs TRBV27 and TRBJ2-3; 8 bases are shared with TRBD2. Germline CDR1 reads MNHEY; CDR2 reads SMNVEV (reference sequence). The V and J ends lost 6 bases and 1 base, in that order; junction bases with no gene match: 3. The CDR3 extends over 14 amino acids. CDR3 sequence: CASSETSGTDTQYF. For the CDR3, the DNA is TGTGCCAGCAGCGAGACTAGCGGCACAGATACGCAGTATTTT.

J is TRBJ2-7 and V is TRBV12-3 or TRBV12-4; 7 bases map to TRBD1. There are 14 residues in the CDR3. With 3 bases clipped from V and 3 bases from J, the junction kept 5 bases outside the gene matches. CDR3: CASSFRGGLYEQYF. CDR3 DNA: TGTGCCAGCAGTTTCCGAGGGGGCCTCTACGAGCAGTACTTC.

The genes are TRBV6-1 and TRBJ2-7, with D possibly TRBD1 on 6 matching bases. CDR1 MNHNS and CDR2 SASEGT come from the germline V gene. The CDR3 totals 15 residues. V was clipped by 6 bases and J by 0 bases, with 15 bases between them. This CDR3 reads CASSLDRAHSYEQYF. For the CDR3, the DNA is TGTGCCAGCAGCCTGGACAGAGCCCACTCCTACGAGCAGTACTTC.

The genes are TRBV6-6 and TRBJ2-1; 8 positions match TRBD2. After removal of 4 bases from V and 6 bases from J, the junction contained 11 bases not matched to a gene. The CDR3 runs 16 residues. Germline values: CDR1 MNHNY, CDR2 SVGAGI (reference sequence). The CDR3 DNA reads TGTGCCAGCAGTTCCTCAAGCGGGGGAGGGTTCAATGAGCAGTTCTTC. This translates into CASSSSSGGGFNEQFF.

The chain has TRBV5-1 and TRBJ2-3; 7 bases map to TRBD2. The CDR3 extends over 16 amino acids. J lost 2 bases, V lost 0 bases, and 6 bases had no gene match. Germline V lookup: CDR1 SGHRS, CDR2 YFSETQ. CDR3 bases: TGCGCCAGCAGCTTGGTTGGGCGGGGGAACACAGATACGCAGTATTTT. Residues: CASSLVGRGNTDTQYF.

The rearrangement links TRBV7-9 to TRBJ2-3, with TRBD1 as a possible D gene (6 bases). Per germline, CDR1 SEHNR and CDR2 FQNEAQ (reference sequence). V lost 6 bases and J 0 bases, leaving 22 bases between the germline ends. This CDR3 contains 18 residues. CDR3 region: CASRTIQGTSTSTDTQYF. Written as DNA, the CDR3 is TGTGCCAGCAGGACGATACAGGGAACCAGTACTAGCACAGATACGCAGTATTTT.

The CDR3 sequence is CASSLRQEGYEQYF. The CDR3 DNA reads as TGTGCCAGCAGTTTAAGACAGGAGGGGTACGAGCAGTACTTC. J is TRBJ2-7 and V is TRBV27; TRBD1 or TRBD2 may be the D gene (6 bases each). CDR3 length: 14 residues. Trimming pared 2 bases from V and 4 bases from J, leaving 12 bases between. Germline values: CDR1 MNHEY, CDR2 SMNVEV (reference sequence).

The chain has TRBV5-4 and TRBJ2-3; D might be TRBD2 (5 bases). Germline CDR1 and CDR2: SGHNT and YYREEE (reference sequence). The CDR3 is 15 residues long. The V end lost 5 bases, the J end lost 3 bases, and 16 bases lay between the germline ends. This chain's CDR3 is CASRAGLAMTDTQYF. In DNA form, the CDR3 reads TGTGCCAGCAGGGCTGGACTCGCCATGACAGATACGCAGTATTTT.

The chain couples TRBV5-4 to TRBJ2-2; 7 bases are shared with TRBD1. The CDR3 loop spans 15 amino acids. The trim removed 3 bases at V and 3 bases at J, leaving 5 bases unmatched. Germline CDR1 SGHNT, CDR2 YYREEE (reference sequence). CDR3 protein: CASSSKQGYTGELFF. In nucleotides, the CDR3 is TGTGCCAGCAGCTCTAAACAGGGGTACACCGGGGAGCTGTTTTTT.

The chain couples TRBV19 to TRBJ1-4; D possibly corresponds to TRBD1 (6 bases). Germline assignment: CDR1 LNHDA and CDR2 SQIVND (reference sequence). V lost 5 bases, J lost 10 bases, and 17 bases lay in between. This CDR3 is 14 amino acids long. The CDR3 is CASSSQGRLGKLFF. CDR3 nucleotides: TGTGCCAGTAGTTCACAGGGCCGTCTTGGAAAACTGTTTTTT. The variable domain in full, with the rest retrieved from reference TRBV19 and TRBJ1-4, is DGGITQSPKYLFRKEGQNVTLSCEQNLNHDAMYWYRQDPGQGLRLIYYSQIVNDFQKGDIAEGYSVSREKKESFPLTVTSAQKNPTAFYLCASSSQGRLGKLFFGSGTQLSVL.

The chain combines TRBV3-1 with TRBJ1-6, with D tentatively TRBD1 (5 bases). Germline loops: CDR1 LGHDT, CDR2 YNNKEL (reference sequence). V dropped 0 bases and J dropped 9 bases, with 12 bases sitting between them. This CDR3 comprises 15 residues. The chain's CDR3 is CASSQDDWGGSPLHF. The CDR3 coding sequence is TGTGCCAGCAGCCAAGATGATTGGGGCGGTTCACCCCTCCACTTT.

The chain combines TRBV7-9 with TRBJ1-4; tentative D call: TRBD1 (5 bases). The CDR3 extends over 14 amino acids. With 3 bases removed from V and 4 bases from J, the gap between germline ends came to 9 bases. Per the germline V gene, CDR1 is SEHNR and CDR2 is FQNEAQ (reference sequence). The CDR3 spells CASSFPQDNEKLFF. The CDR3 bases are TGTGCCAGCAGCTTTCCACAGGATAATGAAAAACTGTTTTTT.

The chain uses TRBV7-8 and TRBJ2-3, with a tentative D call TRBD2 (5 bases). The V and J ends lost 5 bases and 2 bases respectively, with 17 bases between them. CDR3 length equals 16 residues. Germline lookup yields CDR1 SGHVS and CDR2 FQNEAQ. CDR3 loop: CASSPRRLANTDTQYF. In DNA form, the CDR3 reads TGTGCCAGCAGCCCGCGTAGGCTAGCCAACACAGATACGCAGTATTTT.

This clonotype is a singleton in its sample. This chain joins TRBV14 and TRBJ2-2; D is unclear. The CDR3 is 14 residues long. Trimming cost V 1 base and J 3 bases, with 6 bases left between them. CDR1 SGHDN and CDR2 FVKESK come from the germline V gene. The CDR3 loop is CASSQVEYTGELFF. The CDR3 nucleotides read TGTGCCAGCAGCCAAGTCGAGTACACCGGGGAGCTGTTTTTT. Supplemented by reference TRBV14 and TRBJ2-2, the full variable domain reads EAGVTQFPSHSVIEKGQTVTLRCDPISGHDNLYWYRRVMGKEIKFLLHFVKESKQDESGMPNNRFLAERTGGTYSTLKVQPAELEDSGVYFCASSQVEYTGELFFGEGSRLTVL.

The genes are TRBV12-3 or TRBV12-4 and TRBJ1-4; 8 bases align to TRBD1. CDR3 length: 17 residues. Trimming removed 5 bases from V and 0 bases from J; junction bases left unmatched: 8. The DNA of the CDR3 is TGTGCCAGCAGTCCCAGGACAGGGCTTGCAACTAATGAAAAACTGTTTTTT. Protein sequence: CASSPRTGLATNEKLFF.

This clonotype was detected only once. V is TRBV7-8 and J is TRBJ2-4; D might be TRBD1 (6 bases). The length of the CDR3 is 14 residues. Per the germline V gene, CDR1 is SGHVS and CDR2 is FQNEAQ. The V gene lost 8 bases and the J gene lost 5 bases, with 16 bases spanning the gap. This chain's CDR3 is CASGSNRDQNIQYF. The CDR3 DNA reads TGTGCCAGCGGGTCGAACAGGGATCAAAACATTCAGTACTTC.

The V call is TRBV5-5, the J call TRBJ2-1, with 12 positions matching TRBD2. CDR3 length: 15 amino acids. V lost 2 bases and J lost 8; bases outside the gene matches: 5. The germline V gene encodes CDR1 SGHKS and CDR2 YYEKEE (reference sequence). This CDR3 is CASSFLAGGLYEQFF. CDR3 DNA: TGTGCCAGCAGCTTCCTAGCGGGGGGGCTCTATGAGCAGTTCTTC.

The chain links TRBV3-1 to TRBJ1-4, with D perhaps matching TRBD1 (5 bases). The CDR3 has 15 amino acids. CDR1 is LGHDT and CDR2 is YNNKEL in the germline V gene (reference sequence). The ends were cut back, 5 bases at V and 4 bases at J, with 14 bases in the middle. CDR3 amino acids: CASSSRDGINEKLFF. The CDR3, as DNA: TGTGCCAGCAGCAGCCGGGACGGTATTAATGAAAAACTGTTTTTT.

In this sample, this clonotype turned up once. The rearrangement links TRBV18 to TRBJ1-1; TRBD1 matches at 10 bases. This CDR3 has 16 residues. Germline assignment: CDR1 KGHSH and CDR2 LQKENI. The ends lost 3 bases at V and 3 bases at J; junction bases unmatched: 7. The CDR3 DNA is TGTGCCAGCTCACCCCTTACCGGGACAGGGGACACTGAAGCTTTCTTT. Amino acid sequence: CASSPLTGTGDTEAFF.

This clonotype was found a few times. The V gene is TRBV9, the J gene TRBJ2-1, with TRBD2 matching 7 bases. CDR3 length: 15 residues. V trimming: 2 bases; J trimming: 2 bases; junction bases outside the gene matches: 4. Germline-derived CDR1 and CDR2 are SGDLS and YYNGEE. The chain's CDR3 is CASSVASGTYNEQFF. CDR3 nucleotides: TGTGCCAGCAGCGTGGCTAGCGGCACCTACAATGAGCAGTTCTTC.

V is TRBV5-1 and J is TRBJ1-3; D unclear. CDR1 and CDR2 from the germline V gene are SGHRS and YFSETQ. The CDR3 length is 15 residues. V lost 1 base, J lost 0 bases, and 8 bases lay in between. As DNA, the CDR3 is TGCGCCAGCAGCTTGACGGCGGCCTCTGGAAACACCATATATTTT. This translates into CASSLTAASGNTIYF.

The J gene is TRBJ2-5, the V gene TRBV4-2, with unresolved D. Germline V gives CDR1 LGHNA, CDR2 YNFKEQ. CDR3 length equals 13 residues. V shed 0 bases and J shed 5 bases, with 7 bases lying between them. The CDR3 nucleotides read TGTGCCAGCAGCCAAGATAAAGGGGAGACCCAGTACTTC. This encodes CASSQDKGETQYF.

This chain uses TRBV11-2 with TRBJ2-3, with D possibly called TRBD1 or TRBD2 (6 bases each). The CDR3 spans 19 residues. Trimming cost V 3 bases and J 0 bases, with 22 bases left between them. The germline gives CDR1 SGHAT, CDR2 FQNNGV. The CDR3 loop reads CASSFWGAGTFSSTDTQYF. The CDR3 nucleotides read TGTGCCAGCAGCTTTTGGGGGGCCGGGACATTTTCTAGCACAGATACGCAGTATTTT.